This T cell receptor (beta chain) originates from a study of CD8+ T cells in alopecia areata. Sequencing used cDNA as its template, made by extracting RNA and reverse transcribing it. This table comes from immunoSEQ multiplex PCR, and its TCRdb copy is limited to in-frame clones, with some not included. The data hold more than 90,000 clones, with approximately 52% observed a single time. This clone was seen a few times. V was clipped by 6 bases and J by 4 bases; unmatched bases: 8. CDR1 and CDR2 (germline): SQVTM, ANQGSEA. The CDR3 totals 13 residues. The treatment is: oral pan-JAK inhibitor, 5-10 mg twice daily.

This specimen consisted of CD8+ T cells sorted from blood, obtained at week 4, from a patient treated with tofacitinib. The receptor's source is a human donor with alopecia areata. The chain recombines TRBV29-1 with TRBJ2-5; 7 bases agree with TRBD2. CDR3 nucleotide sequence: TGCAGCGTAACCCAGGGAGGGAGAGAGACCCAGTACTTC. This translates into CSVTQGGRETQYF.